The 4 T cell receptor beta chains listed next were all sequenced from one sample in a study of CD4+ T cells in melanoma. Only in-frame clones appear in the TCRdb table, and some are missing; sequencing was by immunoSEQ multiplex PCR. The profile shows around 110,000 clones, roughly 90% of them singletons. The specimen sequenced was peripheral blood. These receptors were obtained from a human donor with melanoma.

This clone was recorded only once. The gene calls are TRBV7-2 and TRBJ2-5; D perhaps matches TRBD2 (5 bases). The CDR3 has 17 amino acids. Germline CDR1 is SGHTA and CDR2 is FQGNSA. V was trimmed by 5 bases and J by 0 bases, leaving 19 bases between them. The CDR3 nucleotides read TGTGCCAGCAGCCCCGGGATTTCCGTGAGGTACCAAGAGACCCAGTACTTC. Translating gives CASSPGISVRYQETQYF.

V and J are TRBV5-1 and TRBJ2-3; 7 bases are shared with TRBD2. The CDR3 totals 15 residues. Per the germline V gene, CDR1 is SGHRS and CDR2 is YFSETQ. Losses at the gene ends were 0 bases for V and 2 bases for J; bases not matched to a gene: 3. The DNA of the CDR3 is TGCGCCAGCAGCTTGGCGGCGGGAGACACAGATACGCAGTATTTT. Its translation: CASSLAAGDTDTQYF.

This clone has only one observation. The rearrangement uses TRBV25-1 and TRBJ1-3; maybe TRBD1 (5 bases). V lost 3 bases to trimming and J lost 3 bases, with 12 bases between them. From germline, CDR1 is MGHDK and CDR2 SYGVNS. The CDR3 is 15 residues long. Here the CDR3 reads CASSERGGFGNTIYF. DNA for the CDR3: TGTGCCAGCAGTGAGCGCGGGGGGTTTGGAAACACCATATATTTT.

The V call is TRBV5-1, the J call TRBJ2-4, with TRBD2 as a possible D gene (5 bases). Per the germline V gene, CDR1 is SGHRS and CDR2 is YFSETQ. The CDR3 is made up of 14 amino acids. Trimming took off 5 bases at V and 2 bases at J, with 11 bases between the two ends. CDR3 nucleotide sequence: TGCGCCAGCAGGATGTCTAGCTCCAAAAACATTCAGTACTTC. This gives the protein CASRMSSSKNIQYF.